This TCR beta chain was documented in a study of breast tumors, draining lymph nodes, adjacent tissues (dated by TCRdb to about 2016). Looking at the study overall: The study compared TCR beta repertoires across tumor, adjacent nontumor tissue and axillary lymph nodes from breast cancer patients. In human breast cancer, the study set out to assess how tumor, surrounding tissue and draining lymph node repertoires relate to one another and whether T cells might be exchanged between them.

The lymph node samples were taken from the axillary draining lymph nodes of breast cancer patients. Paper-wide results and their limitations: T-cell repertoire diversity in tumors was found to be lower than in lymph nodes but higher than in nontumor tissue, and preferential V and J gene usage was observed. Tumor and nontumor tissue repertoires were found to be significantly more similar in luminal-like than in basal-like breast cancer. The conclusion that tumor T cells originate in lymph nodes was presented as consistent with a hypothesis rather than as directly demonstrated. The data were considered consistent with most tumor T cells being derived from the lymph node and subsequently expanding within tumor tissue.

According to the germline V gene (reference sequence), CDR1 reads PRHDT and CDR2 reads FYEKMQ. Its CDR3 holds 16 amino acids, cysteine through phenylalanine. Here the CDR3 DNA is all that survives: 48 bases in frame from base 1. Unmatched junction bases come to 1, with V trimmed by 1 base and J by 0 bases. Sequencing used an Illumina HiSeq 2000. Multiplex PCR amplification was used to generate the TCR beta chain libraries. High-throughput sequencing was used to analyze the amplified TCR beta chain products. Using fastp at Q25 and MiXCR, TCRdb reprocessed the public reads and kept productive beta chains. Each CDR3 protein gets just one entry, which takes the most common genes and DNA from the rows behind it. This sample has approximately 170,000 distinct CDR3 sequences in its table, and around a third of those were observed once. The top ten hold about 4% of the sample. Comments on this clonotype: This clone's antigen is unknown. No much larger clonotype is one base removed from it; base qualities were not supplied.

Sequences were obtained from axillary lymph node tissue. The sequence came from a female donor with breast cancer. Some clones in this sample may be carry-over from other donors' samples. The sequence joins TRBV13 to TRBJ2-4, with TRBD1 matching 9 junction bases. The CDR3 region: CASSLDRGLAKNIQYF. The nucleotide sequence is TGTGCCAGCAGCTTAGACAGGGGGCTAGCCAAAAACATTCAGTACTTC. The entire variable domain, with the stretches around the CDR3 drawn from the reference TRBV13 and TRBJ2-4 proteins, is AAGVIQSPRHLIKEKRETATLKCYPIPRHDTVYWYQQGPGQDPQFLISFYEKMQSDKGSIPDRFSAQQFSDYHSELNMSSLELGDSALYFCASSLDRGLAKNIQYFGAGTRLSVL.